Reported below is one TCR beta chain. The germline V gene has CDR1 PRHDT and CDR2 FYEKMQ (reference sequence). V was clipped by 4 bases and J by 1 base, with 11 bases between them. The CDR3 loop spans 14 amino acids. This record belongs to a study of blood T cell repertoires in COVID-19. Authors' methods: Estimates of nucleated cell counts were drawn from the amplification of reference gene primers. The protocol was immunoSEQ multiplex PCR, while the TCRdb copy is restricted to in-frame clones and leaves out a portion. V and J calls and clone size are those listed in that table; D and trimming were worked out from the DNA. The sample includes 260,000 or so clones, 88% of them seen just once.

The source material was PBMCs or T cells enriched from blood (not recorded which). The J gene is TRBJ2-7, the V gene TRBV13; D might be TRBD1 (6 bases). This receptor was obtained from a woman between 35 and 50 years old with acute COVID-19. Here the CDR3 reads CASSSTGRSYEQYF. CDR3 in DNA: TGTGCCAGCAGCTCGACAGGAAGGTCCTACGAGCAGTACTTC.